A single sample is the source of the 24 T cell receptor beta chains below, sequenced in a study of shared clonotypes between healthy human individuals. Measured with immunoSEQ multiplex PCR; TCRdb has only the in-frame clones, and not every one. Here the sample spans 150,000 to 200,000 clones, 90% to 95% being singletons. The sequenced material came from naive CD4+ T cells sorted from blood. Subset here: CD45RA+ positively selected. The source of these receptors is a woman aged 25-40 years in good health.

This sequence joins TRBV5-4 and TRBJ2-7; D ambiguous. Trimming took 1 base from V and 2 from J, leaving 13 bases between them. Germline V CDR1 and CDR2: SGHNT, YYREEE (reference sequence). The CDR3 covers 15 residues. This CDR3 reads CASSLIGPGPYEQYF. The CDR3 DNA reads TGTGCCAGCAGCTTGATCGGTCCAGGTCCCTACGAGCAGTACTTC.

CDR3 in amino acids: CASLPRGITNYGYTF. The CDR3 region has the DNA TGTGCCAGCTTGCCCAGGGGGATAACTAACTATGGCTACACCTTC. V is TRBV7-2 and J is TRBJ1-2; 7 nucleotides align to TRBD1. Germline V lookup: CDR1 SGHTA, CDR2 FQGNSA. Trimming took 8 bases from V and 0 from J; bases not matched to a gene: 9. The CDR3 is 15 amino acids.

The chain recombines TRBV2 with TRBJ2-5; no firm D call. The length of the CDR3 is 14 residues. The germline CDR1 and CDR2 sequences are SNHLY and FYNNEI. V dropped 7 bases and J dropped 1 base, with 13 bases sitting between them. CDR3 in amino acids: CASNLHGPQETQYF. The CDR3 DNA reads TGTGCCAGCAACCTGCACGGGCCCCAAGAGACCCAGTACTTC.

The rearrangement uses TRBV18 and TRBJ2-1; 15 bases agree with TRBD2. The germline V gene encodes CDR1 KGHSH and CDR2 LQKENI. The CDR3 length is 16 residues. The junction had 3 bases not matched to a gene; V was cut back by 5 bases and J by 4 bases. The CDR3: CASSAGLAGGYNEQFF. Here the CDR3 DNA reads TGTGCCAGCTCAGCCGGACTAGCGGGAGGGTACAATGAGCAGTTCTTC.

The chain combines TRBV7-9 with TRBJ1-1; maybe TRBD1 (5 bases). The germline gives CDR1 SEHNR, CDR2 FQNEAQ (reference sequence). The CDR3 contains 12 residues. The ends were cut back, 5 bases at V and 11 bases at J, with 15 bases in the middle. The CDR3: CASSPAGVRAFF. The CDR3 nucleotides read TGTGCCAGCAGCCCCGCGGGGGTCAGGGCTTTCTTT.

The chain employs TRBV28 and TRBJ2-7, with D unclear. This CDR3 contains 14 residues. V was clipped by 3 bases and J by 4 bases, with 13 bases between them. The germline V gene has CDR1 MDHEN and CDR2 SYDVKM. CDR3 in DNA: TGTGCCAGCAGTTTGCCCACCGCCATATACGAGCAGTACTTC. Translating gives CASSLPTAIYEQYF.

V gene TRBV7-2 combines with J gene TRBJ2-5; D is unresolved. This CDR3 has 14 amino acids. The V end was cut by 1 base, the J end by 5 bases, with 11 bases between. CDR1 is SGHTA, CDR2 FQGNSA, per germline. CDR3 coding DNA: TGTGCCAGCAGCTTAGGTCAGCTGCGGGAGACCCAGTACTTC. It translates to CASSLGQLRETQYF. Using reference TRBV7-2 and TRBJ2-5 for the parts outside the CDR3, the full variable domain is GAGVSQSPSNKVTEKGKDVELRCDPISGHTALYWYRQSLGQGLEFLIYFQGNSAPDKSGLPSDRFSAERTGGSVSTLTIQRTQQEDSAVYLCASSLGQLRETQYFGPGTRLLVL.

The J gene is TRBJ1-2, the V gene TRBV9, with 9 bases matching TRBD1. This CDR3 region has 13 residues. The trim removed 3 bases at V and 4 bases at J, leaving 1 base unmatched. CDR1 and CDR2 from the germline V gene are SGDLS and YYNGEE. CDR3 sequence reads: CASSGDRVYGYTF. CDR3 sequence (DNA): TGTGCCAGCAGCGGGGACAGGGTCTATGGCTACACCTTC.

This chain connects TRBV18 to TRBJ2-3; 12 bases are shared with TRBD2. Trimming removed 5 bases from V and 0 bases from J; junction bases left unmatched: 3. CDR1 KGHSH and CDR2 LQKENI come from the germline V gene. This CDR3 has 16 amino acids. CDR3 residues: CASSTGTSGSTDTQYF. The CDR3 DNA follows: TGTGCCAGCTCAACCGGGACTAGCGGGAGCACAGATACGCAGTATTTT.

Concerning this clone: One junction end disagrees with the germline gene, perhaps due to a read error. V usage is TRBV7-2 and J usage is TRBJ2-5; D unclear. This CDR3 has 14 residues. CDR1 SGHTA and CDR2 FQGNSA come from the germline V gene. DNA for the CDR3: TGTGCCAGCAGCTCATCCTCGTTTGAAGAAACCCAGTACTTC. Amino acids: CASSSSSFEETQYF.

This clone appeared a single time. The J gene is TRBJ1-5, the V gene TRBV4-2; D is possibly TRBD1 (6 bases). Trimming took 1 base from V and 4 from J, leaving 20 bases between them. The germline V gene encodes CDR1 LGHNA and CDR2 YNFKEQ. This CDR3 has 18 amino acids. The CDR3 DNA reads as TGTGCCAGCAGCCAAGTGTCACTCCCGGGGGGGACAAATCAGCCCCAGCATTTT. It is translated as CASSQVSLPGGTNQPQHF.

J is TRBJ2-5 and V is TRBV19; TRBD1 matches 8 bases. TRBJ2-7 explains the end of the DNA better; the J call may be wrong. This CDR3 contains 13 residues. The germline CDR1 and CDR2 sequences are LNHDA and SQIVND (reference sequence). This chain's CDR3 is CASSMTGETEQYF. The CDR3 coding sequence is TGTGCCAGTAGTATGACAGGGGAGACCGAGCAGTACTTC.

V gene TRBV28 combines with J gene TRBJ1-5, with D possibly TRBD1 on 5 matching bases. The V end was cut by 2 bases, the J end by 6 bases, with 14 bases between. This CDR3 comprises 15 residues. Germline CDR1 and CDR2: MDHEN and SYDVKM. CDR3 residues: CASSLGGQGGQPQHF. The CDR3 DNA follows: TGTGCCAGCAGTTTAGGAGGCCAGGGAGGTCAGCCCCAGCATTTT.

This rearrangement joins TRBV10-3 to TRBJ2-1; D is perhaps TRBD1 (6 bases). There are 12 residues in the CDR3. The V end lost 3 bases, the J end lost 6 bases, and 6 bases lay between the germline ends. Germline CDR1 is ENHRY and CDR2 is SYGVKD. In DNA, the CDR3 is TGTGCCATCAGTGACAGGGGCAATGAGCAGTTCTTC. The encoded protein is CAISDRGNEQFF.

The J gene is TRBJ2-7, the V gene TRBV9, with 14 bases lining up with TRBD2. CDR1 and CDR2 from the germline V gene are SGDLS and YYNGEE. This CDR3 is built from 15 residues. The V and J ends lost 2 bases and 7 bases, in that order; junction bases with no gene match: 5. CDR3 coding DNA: TGTGCCAGCAGCGTGGGGACTAGCGGGAGAGCTGAGCAGTACTTC. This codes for CASSVGTSGRAEQYF.

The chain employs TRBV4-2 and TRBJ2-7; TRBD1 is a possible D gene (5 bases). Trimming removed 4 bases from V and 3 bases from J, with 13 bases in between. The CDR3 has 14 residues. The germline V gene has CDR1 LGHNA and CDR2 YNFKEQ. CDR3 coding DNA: TGTGCCAGCAGCCTCCCGGACAAGTACTACGAGCAGTACTTC. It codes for CASSLPDKYYEQYF.

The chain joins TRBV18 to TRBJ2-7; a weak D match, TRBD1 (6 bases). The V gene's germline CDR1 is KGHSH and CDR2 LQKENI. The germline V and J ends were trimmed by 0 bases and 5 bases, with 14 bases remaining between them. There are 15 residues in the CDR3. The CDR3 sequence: CASSPPFRGRNEQYF. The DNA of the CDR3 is TGTGCCAGCTCACCACCGTTCAGGGGAAGGAACGAGCAGTACTTC.

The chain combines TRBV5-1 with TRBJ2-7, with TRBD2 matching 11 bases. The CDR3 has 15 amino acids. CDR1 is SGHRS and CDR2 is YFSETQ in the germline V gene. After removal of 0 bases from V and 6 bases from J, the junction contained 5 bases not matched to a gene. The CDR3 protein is CASSLVTSGSSEQYF. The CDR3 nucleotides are TGCGCCAGCAGCTTGGTTACTAGCGGGAGCAGCGAGCAGTACTTC.

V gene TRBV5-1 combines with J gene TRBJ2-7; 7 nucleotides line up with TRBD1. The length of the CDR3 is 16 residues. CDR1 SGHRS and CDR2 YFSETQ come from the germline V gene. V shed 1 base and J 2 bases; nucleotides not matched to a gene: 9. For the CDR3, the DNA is TGCGCCAGCAGCTTGCGATTCAAGGGGGCCACCTACGAGCAGTACTTC. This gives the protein CASSLRFKGATYEQYF.

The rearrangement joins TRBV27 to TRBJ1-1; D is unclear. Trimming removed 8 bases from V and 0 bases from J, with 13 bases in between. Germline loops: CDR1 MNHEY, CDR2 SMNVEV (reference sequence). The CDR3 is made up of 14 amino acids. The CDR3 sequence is CASANSHLNTEAFF. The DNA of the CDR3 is TGTGCCAGCGCAAACAGTCATTTGAACACTGAAGCTTTCTTT.

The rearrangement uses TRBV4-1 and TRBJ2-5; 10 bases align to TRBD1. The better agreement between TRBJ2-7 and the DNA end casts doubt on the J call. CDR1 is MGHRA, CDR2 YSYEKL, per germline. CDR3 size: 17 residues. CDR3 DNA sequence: TGCGCCAGCAGCCCGACAGGGGGCGCGGTAACAGGGTACGAGCAGTACTTC. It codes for CASSPTGGAVTGYEQYF.

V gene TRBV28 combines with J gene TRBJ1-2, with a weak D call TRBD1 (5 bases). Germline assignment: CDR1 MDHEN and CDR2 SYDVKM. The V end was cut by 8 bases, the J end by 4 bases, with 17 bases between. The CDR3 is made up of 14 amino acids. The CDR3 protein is CASSTLGVGYGYTF. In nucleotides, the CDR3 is TGTGCCAGCTCAACACTGGGGGTCGGCTATGGCTACACCTTC.

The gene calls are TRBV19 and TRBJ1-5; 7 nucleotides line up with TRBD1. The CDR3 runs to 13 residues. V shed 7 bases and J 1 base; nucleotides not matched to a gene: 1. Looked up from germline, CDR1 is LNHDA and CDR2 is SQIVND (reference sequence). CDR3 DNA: TGTGCCAGTACGGACAGGAGCAATCAGCCCCAGCATTTT. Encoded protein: CASTDRSNQPQHF.

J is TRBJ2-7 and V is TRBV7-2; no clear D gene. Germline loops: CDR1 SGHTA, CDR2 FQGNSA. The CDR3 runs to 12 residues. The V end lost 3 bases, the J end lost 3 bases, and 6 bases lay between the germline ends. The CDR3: CASSFDFYEQYF. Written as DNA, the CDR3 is TGTGCCAGCAGCTTTGACTTCTACGAGCAGTACTTC.